Following are 8 T cell receptor beta chains from one sample sequenced in a study of T-cell memory formation after mild COVID-19. TCRdb independently ran MiXCR on the 5' RACE reads; one entry per CDR3 protein. The sample holds about half a million distinct CDR3 sequences, approximately 18% seen once. Material: PBMCs or a T cell subset sorted from them (not recorded which). The receptor set was obtained from an adult woman who had mild COVID-19 (a few samples of this study predate the infection). Cell type and time point are not known.

The genes are TRBV20-1 and TRBJ2-3; D is perhaps TRBD2 (7 bases). Germline V gene lookup returns CDR1 DFQATT and CDR2 SNEGSKA (reference sequence). Trimming left V 0 bases short and J 6 bases short, with 13 bases between. The CDR3 runs to 14 residues. The CDR3 nucleotides read TGCAGTGCTAGAGATGGGGGGGCGCGGGATACGCAGTATTTT. Its translation: CSARDGGARDTQYF.

The gene calls are TRBV2 and TRBJ2-5; D might be TRBD1 or TRBD2, each matching 5 bases. Germline values: CDR1 SNHLY, CDR2 FYNNEI. Trimming stripped 10 bases from V and 3 bases from J, with 15 bases between. The CDR3 spans 13 residues. The CDR3 coding sequence is TGTGCCACCGCTCGTGGGGGAGAAGAGACCCAGTACTTC. It specifies CATARGGEETQYF.

This clonotype has just a few counts. J is TRBJ2-6 and V is TRBV11-2, with D perhaps assigned TRBD1 or TRBD2 (7 bases each). The CDR3 length is 18 residues. Germline values: CDR1 SGHAT, CDR2 FQNNGV. Trimming shortened V by 7 bases and J by 1 base, and 20 bases separated the two germline ends. CDR3 sequence: CASTHTPGGGSGANVLTF. The CDR3 DNA follows: TGTGCCAGCACCCATACGCCAGGGGGGGGTTCTGGGGCCAACGTCCTGACTTTC.

The rearrangement links TRBV2 to TRBJ1-1, with D possibly being TRBD1 (5 bases). V lost 7 bases and J 1 base, leaving 10 bases between the germline ends. This CDR3 is built from 13 residues. CDR1 is SNHLY and CDR2 is FYNNEI in the germline V gene. CDR3 nucleotide sequence: TGTGCCAGCACCTTAGGGGAGAACACTGAAGCTTTCTTT. It codes for CASTLGENTEAFF.

The V call is TRBV6-2 or TRBV6-3, the J call TRBJ2-7, with a possible D match to TRBD1 (6 bases). The V gene lost 2 bases and the J gene lost 6 bases, with 11 bases spanning the gap. CDR3 length: 13 amino acids. Germline CDR1 and CDR2: MNHEY and SVGEGT. The CDR3, as DNA: TGTGCCAGCAGTTACAAGGGGGTCGGCGAGCAGTACTTC. It yields the protein CASSYKGVGEQYF.

This clonotype was counted between two and nine times. This chain joins TRBV20-1 and TRBJ2-3; TRBD2 might be the D (7 bases). This CDR3 is 15 amino acids long. The V and J ends lost 0 bases and 2 bases respectively, with 12 bases between them. Germline V lookup: CDR1 DFQATT, CDR2 SNEGSKA (reference sequence). CDR3 coding DNA: TGCAGTGCTAGAGATCGGCGGGGGCTCACAGATACGCAGTATTTT. Translating gives CSARDRRGLTDTQYF.

This clonotype was counted only a few times. This chain uses TRBV29-1 with TRBJ1-5; a possible D gene is TRBD1 (6 bases). The V gene lost 6 bases and the J gene lost 7 bases, with 16 bases spanning the gap. The germline V gene encodes CDR1 SQVTM and CDR2 ANQGSEA. The CDR3 spans 13 residues. The CDR3 region is CSVSSGAWQPQHF. The CDR3 DNA reads as TGCAGCGTGTCTTCAGGGGCCTGGCAGCCCCAGCATTTT. The full variable domain, in which reference TRBV29-1 and TRBJ1-5 provide the parts outside the CDR3, is SAVISQKPSRDICQRGTSLTIQCQVDSQVTMMFWYRQQPGQSLTLIATANQGSEATYESGFVIDKFPISRPNLTFSTLTVSNMSPEDSSIYLCSVSSGAWQPQHFGDGTRLSIL.

For the CDR3, the DNA is TGTGCCACCAAGACAGGGGGCGGCAACACCGGGGAGCTGTTTTTT. This translates into CATKTGGGNTGELFF. J is TRBJ2-2 and V is TRBV10-3, with 10 bases lining up with TRBD1. The germline gives CDR1 ENHRY, CDR2 SYGVKD. CDR3 length: 15 residues. Trimming took 10 bases from V and 2 from J; bases not matched to a gene: 7.